The 5 T cell receptor beta chains in this list originate from one sample, sequenced in a study of blood T cell repertoires in COVID-19. The protocol was immunoSEQ multiplex PCR, while the TCRdb copy is restricted to in-frame clones and leaves out a portion. The data contain some 300,000 clones, 75% to 90% of them singletons. Input material: peripheral blood. The origin of the receptors is a woman aged 70-85 years with COVID-19, enrolled during active disease.

The rearrangement uses TRBV20-1 and TRBJ1-1, with D unclear. CDR1 and CDR2 from the germline V gene are DFQATT and SNEGSKA (reference sequence). The CDR3 sequence is 10 residues long. The V gene lost 5 bases and the J gene lost 4 bases, with 5 bases spanning the gap. The CDR3: CSARGTEAFF. CDR3 bases: TGCAGTGCTCGGGGCACTGAAGCTTTCTTT.

The rearrangement joins TRBV5-5 to TRBJ2-5, with D tentatively TRBD1 (6 bases). The CDR3 is made up of 14 amino acids. Deletions cut 4 bases from V and 5 bases from J, with 15 bases between. From germline, CDR1 is SGHKS and CDR2 YYEKEE (reference sequence). Here the CDR3 reads CASSQGQLAETQYF. CDR3 in DNA: TGTGCCAGCAGCCAGGGACAACTTGCGGAGACCCAGTACTTC. Complete variable domain (other parts from reference TRBV5-5 and TRBJ2-5): DAGVTQSPTHLIKTRGQQVTLRCSPISGHKSVSWYQQVLGQGPQFIFQYYEKEERGRGNFPDRFSARQFPNYSSELNVNALLLGDSALYLCASSQGQLAETQYFGPGTRLLVL.

This rearrangement joins TRBV6-5 to TRBJ1-1; the D gene is possibly TRBD1 (5 bases). This CDR3 has 15 residues. CDR1 MNHEY and CDR2 SVGAGI come from the germline V gene. Trimming pared 5 bases from V and 0 bases from J, leaving 13 bases between. CDR3 bases: TGTGCCAGCAGTCAGGTGGGGGGGTTGAACACTGAAGCTTTCTTT. This codes for CASSQVGGLNTEAFF.

For this clone: The identical CDR3 is also encoded by other nucleotide sequences in the sample. The V gene is TRBV19, the J gene TRBJ1-1; no firm D call. This CDR3 comprises 12 residues. Germline CDR1 and CDR2: LNHDA and SQIVND (reference sequence). Trimming removed 4 bases from V and 1 base from J, with 4 bases in between. CDR3 sequence reads: CASSTGNTEAFF. The CDR3 DNA follows: TGTGCCAGTAGTACAGGGAACACTGAAGCTTTCTTT.

V gene TRBV11-2 combines with J gene TRBJ1-1; D is uncertain. The CDR3 is made up of 13 amino acids. V was clipped by 5 bases and J by 2 bases, with 9 bases between them. CDR1 and CDR2 (germline): SGHAT, FQNNGV. The CDR3 loop is CASSMRVNTEAFF. The CDR3 nucleotides read TGTGCCAGCAGCATGCGAGTAAACACTGAAGCTTTCTTT.